Below are 32 T cell receptor beta chains sequenced from a single sample in a study of neurological immune-mediated disorders. TCRdb re-called the 5' RACE reads with MiXCR, one entry per CDR3 protein. The sample contains more than 55,000 distinct CDR3 sequences, more than 7.5% of which appear only once. Time point reported: longitudinal time-point 2. Sequencing was carried out using PBMCs. The receptors here all came from a man younger than 45 in good health.

In this sample, this clonotype turned up many times. The chain employs TRBV10-1 and TRBJ2-1; 7 nucleotides line up with TRBD1. The V segment lost 3 bases and the J segment 7 bases; nucleotides outside the gene matches: 12. CDR1 is WNHNN and CDR2 is SYGVQD in the germline V gene (reference sequence). The CDR3 has 16 amino acids. CDR3 nucleotides: TGCGCCAGCAGTGAAAAAGTGACAGGGATCGTGAATGAGCAGTTCTTC. Protein product: CASSEKVTGIVNEQFF.

At least ten counts were recorded for this clonotype. The chain's CDR3 is CASSPGLREEQPQHF. The CDR3 nucleotides read TGTGCCAGCAGCCCCGGGCTCAGGGAGGAACAGCCCCAGCATTTT. J is TRBJ1-5 and V is TRBV3-1; the D gene is possibly TRBD1 (5 bases). Germline V CDR1 and CDR2: LGHDT, YNNKEL (reference sequence). The V end lost 4 bases, the J end lost 7 bases, and 17 bases lay between the germline ends. This CDR3 comprises 15 residues.

This clonotype was seen at least ten times. V and J are TRBV29-1 and TRBJ2-7; tentative D call: TRBD1 (5 bases). Trimming pared 7 bases from V and 2 bases from J, leaving 12 bases between. The V gene's germline CDR1 is SQVTM and CDR2 ANQGSEA. The CDR3 has 12 amino acids. The CDR3 nucleotides are TGCAGCGGCAGCTGGGGCACCTACGAGCAGTACTTC. Protein product: CSGSWGTYEQYF.

This clonotype was seen repeatedly, ten times or more. DNA for the CDR3: TGTGCCAGCAGTTGGGGACAGGGGGGCACCGGGGAGCTGTTTTTT. Translation: CASSWGQGGTGELFF. J is TRBJ2-2 and V is TRBV12-3 or TRBV12-4; the match to TRBD1 covers 11 bases. V lost 4 bases to trimming and J lost 4 bases; unmatched junction nucleotides: 2. This CDR3 has 15 residues.

This clonotype came up many times. This chain links TRBV7-2 with TRBJ2-3, with D hard to call. Germline V gives CDR1 SGHTA, CDR2 FQGNSA. Trimming pared 1 base from V and 5 bases from J, leaving 4 bases between. The CDR3 runs 12 residues. The CDR3 DNA follows: TGTGCCAGCAGCTTAGTGCGAGATACGCAGTATTTT. Protein sequence: CASSLVRDTQYF.

The chain couples TRBV2 to TRBJ2-1; 9 positions agree with TRBD2. V lost 5 bases and J lost 4; bases outside the gene matches: 6. CDR1 and CDR2 from the germline V gene are SNHLY and FYNNEI. This CDR3 comprises 15 residues. CDR3 in DNA: TGTGCCAGCAGTAGGACTAGCGAGGCATACAATGAGCAGTTCTTC. It is translated as CASSRTSEAYNEQFF. The full variable domain, in which reference TRBV2 and TRBJ2-1 provide the parts outside the CDR3, is EPEVTQTPSHQVTQMGQEVILRCVPISNHLYFYWYRQILGQKVEFLVSFYNNEISEKSEIFDDQFSVERPDGSNFTLKIRSTKLEDSAMYFCASSRTSEAYNEQFFGPGTRLTVL.

This clonotype was seen more than once but under ten times. This chain connects TRBV10-3 to TRBJ2-1, with TRBD2 matching over 8 bases. The CDR3 runs 15 residues. CDR1 and CDR2 (germline): ENHRY, SYGVKD. Unmatched junction bases numbered 6, after V lost 2 bases and J lost 6 bases. CDR3 sequence: CAISEDNAGGNEQFF. CDR3 sequence (DNA): TGTGCCATCAGTGAGGACAACGCGGGAGGCAATGAGCAGTTCTTC.

The chain combines TRBV24-1 with TRBJ2-1, with TRBD1 matching over 8 bases. The V and J ends lost 1 base and 9 bases, in that order; junction bases with no gene match: 4. Germline loops: CDR1 KGHDR, CDR2 SFDVKD. This CDR3 is 14 amino acids long. The CDR3 reads CATSDFLTGAEQFF. The CDR3 DNA is TGTGCCACCAGTGATTTTCTGACAGGGGCTGAGCAGTTCTTC.

This clonotype was found many times. The rearrangement links TRBV5-1 to TRBJ1-2; D is possibly TRBD1 (5 bases). The ends were cut back, 4 bases at V and 4 bases at J, with 17 bases in the middle. The length of the CDR3 is 15 residues. Per germline, CDR1 SGHRS and CDR2 YFSETQ. CDR3: CASSGGPGTTYGYTF. Here the CDR3 DNA reads TGCGCCAGCAGCGGTGGCCCCGGGACTACCTATGGCTACACCTTC.

The chain recombines TRBV6-1 with TRBJ2-6; TRBD1 matches at 10 bases. This CDR3 is built from 17 residues. The germline CDR1 and CDR2 sequences are MNHNS and SASEGT. The ends lost 3 bases at V and 2 bases at J; junction bases unmatched: 4. The DNA for the CDR3 is TGTGCCAGCAGTGATGGACAGGGGGTAACTGGGGCCAACGTCCTGACTTTC. It encodes CASSDGQGVTGANVLTF.

In its sample, this clonotype was seen many times. The chain employs TRBV5-1 and TRBJ2-5; possibly TRBD2 for D (5 bases). The CDR3 totals 14 residues. Germline V CDR1 and CDR2: SGHRS, YFSETQ. V lost 4 bases to trimming and J lost 4 bases, with 14 bases between them. As DNA, the CDR3 is TGCGCCAGCAGCATCGGGGTCTTCCCAGAGACCCAGTACTTC. Translation gives CASSIGVFPETQYF.

This clonotype was picked up many times. The chain has TRBV5-1 and TRBJ1-1; 10 positions agree with TRBD1. The CDR3 contains 16 residues. V gave up 1 base and J gave up 1 base; unmatched junction bases: 4. Germline V CDR1 and CDR2: SGHRS, YFSETQ. The CDR3 here is CASSLWGQGTNTEAFF. The CDR3 DNA is TGCGCCAGCAGCTTGTGGGGACAGGGGACGAACACTGAAGCTTTCTTT.

At least ten counts were recorded for this clonotype. The chain joins TRBV4-1 to TRBJ2-1; TRBD1 might be the D (6 bases). Germline CDR1 is MGHRA and CDR2 is YSYEKL. Deletions cut 3 bases from V and 5 bases from J, with 14 bases between. The CDR3 has 15 amino acids. For the CDR3, the DNA is TGCGCCAGCAGCCAGGGCGACTGGGACAACAATGAGCAGTTCTTC. The encoded protein is CASSQGDWDNNEQFF.

This clonotype has a count of ten or more. V is TRBV28 and J is TRBJ2-7; TRBD2 matches at 13 bases. The germline V gene encodes CDR1 MDHEN and CDR2 SYDVKM. V was clipped by 11 bases and J by 5 bases; unmatched bases: 15. The CDR3 sequence is 16 residues long. The CDR3 is CASPPGTSGIFHEQYF. The CDR3, as DNA: TGTGCCTCCCCGCCCGGGACTAGCGGGATTTTCCACGAGCAGTACTTC.

This clonotype was counted at least ten times. This chain joins TRBV5-1 and TRBJ2-5; 11 bases line up with TRBD2. This CDR3 region has 17 residues. J lost 0 bases, V lost 4 bases, and 8 bases had no gene match. Germline CDR1 SGHRS, CDR2 YFSETQ. CDR3 protein: CASSITGTSGYQETQYF. The CDR3, as DNA: TGCGCCAGCAGCATTACCGGGACTAGCGGTTACCAAGAGACCCAGTACTTC.

V is TRBV11-1 and J is TRBJ2-3, with 7 bases matching TRBD2. The CDR3 runs to 17 residues. CDR1 is SGHAT and CDR2 is FQDESV in the germline V gene (reference sequence). The J segment lost 3 bases and the V segment lost 7 bases, leaving 16 bases of the junction unmatched. Here the CDR3 reads CASTSARSSGKTDTQYF. In DNA form, the CDR3 reads TGTGCCAGCACTTCGGCTCGGTCCAGCGGGAAAACAGATACGCAGTATTTT.

Judged by abundance, this clonotype is medium-sized. CDR3: CASSLASGGISNEQFF. CDR3 sequence (DNA): TGTGCCAGCAGCTTAGCGTCAGGGGGGATTTCCAATGAGCAGTTCTTC. V and J are TRBV7-6 and TRBJ2-1; D is perhaps TRBD1 (7 bases). The length of the CDR3 is 16 residues. Trimming removed 0 bases at V and 6 bases at J, with 15 bases between. In germline, CDR1 is SGHVS, CDR2 FNYEAQ.

The table lists this clonotype with many counts. The chain employs TRBV28 and TRBJ2-1; 7 bases fit TRBD2. The CDR3 totals 12 residues. V lost 6 bases to trimming and J lost 6 bases; unmatched junction nucleotides: 2. Germline CDR1 is MDHEN and CDR2 is SYDVKM. CDR3 nucleotides: TGTGCCAGCAGCCGGACTAGCAATGAGCAGTTCTTC. This encodes CASSRTSNEQFF.

The table lists this clonotype with many counts. The rearrangement links TRBV20-1 to TRBJ2-7; 8 nucleotides match TRBD2. Per germline, CDR1 DFQATT and CDR2 SNEGSKA (reference sequence). CDR3 length equals 13 residues. V lost 5 bases and J lost 1; bases outside the gene matches: 4. The CDR3 nucleotides are TGCAGTGCTGTACGCGGGGGGTCCTACGAGCAGTACTTC. Protein product: CSAVRGGSYEQYF.

This clonotype has a count of ten or more. The rearrangement uses TRBV5-1 and TRBJ1-1; the match to TRBD1 covers 9 bases. Germline loops: CDR1 SGHRS, CDR2 YFSETQ. CDR3 length: 15 amino acids. Losses at the gene ends were 3 bases for V and 3 bases for J; bases not matched to a gene: 6. Here the CDR3 DNA reads TGCGCCAGCAGCTGGGACAGGGAAGCCGACACTGAAGCTTTCTTT. Translation gives CASSWDREADTEAFF. The complete variable domain, with remaining parts taken from reference TRBV5-1 and TRBJ1-1, reads KAGVTQTPRYLIKTRGQQVTLSCSPISGHRSVSWYQQTPGQGLQFLFEYFSETQRNKGNFPGRFSGRQFSNSRSEMNVSTLELGDSALYLCASSWDREADTEAFFGQGTRLTVV.

In its sample, this clonotype was seen many times. The genes are TRBV20-1 and TRBJ1-5; no definite D call. The CDR3 is 12 residues long. Germline CDR1 is DFQATT and CDR2 is SNEGSKA (reference sequence). V was clipped by 0 bases and J by 9 bases, with 9 bases between them. The CDR3 DNA sequence: TGCAGTGCTAGAGACCTGGGGTGGCCCCAGCATTTT. It specifies CSARDLGWPQHF.

This clonotype was recorded many times. This chain uses TRBV20-1 with TRBJ2-1; TRBD2 matches at 10 bases. This CDR3 region has 15 residues. V was pared by 6 bases and J by 10 bases, with 15 bases of the junction left unmatched. Looked up from germline, CDR1 is DFQATT and CDR2 is SNEGSKA (reference sequence). The CDR3 DNA follows: TGCAGTGCCGCCCATGGCCTAGCGGGAGTAAGGGAGCAGTTCTTC. This gives the protein CSAAHGLAGVREQFF.

This clonotype was seen many times. V and J are TRBV29-1 and TRBJ2-1, with TRBD1 matching over 9 bases. J lost 5 bases, V lost 3 bases, and 8 bases had no gene match. The CDR3 extends over 15 amino acids. CDR1 and CDR2 (germline): SQVTM, ANQGSEA. The CDR3 DNA reads TGCAGCGTTGATTCAGGGACAGGGAGGAACAATGAGCAGTTCTTC. Its protein product is CSVDSGTGRNNEQFF.

This clonotype was detected many times. This chain links TRBV5-1 with TRBJ2-7; D remains ambiguous. Germline V gives CDR1 SGHRS, CDR2 YFSETQ. Trimming stripped 0 bases from V and 3 bases from J, with 4 bases between. CDR3 length: 12 residues. The CDR3: CASSLDHYEQYF. The CDR3 DNA reads TGCGCCAGCAGCTTGGACCACTACGAGCAGTACTTC.

This clonotype came up many times. This chain uses TRBV28 with TRBJ1-2; D is undetermined. The ends were cut back, 5 bases at V and 2 bases at J, with 9 bases in the middle. The CDR3 extends over 13 amino acids. Germline V gene sequence: CDR1 MDHEN, CDR2 SYDVKM. Here the CDR3 DNA reads TGTGCCAGCAGTAGGACGGAGAACTATGGCTACACCTTC. Translating it yields CASSRTENYGYTF.

This clonotype was counted many times. This chain connects TRBV20-1 to TRBJ1-2; D is ambiguous. This CDR3 region has 11 residues. Trimming took off 5 bases at V and 7 bases at J, with 11 bases between the two ends. Germline CDR1 and CDR2: DFQATT and SNEGSKA (reference sequence). Here the CDR3 DNA reads TGCAGTGCTCCTCTAAACGGTGGCTACACCTTC. Translating gives CSAPLNGGYTF.

This clonotype was seen many times. The genes are TRBV28 and TRBJ1-3; unclear D gene. Germline loops: CDR1 MDHEN, CDR2 SYDVKM. This CDR3 is 12 amino acids long. V lost 0 bases and J 4 bases, leaving 1 base between the germline ends. The CDR3 sequence is CASSLWGNTIYF. The CDR3 region has the DNA TGTGCCAGCAGTTTATGGGGAAACACCATATATTTT.

CDR3 coding DNA: TGTGCCAGCAGTCCGGGGATCCTGTATGGCTACACCTTC. Encoded protein: CASSPGILYGYTF. The gene calls are TRBV12-3 or TRBV12-4 and TRBJ1-2; no definite D call. CDR3 length: 13 residues. Trimming took 5 bases from V and 5 from J, leaving 12 bases between them.

The V and J genes are TRBV20-1 and TRBJ2-7; perhaps D is TRBD1 or TRBD2 (6 bases each). There are 19 residues in the CDR3. The V gene lost 0 bases and the J gene lost 0 bases, with 24 bases spanning the gap. The germline gives CDR1 DFQATT, CDR2 SNEGSKA (reference sequence). The CDR3 loop reads CSARDGAAGGKGGSYEQYF. Here the CDR3 DNA reads TGCAGTGCTAGAGATGGCGCAGCGGGCGGGAAGGGGGGCTCCTACGAGCAGTACTTC.

The J gene is TRBJ2-2, the V gene TRBV10-2, with TRBD2 matching 10 bases. Unmatched junction bases numbered 1, after V lost 2 bases and J lost 1 base. The CDR3 extends over 16 amino acids. Germline V gene sequence: CDR1 WSHSY, CDR2 SAAADI. CDR3 sequence: CASSETSGMNTGELFF. As DNA, the CDR3 is TGCGCCAGCAGTGAGACTAGCGGGATGAACACCGGGGAGCTGTTTTTT.

Ten or more counts support this clonotype. The chain couples TRBV29-1 to TRBJ2-5, with a possible D match to TRBD1 (5 bases). CDR3 length: 14 amino acids. Trimming stripped 3 bases from V and 7 bases from J, with 18 bases between. Germline V gives CDR1 SQVTM, CDR2 ANQGSEA. The CDR3 nucleotides are TGCAGCGTTGAGCAGGGATCCCCTCTCGGGACCCAGTACTTC. Protein sequence: CSVEQGSPLGTQYF.

This clonotype has at least ten counts. The CDR3 region has the DNA TGCAGTGCTAATGAGCGAGCGGGAGGGCCTCTTGTCCAGTATTTT. Its protein product is CSANERAGGPLVQYF. The gene calls are TRBV20-1 and TRBJ2-3; 10 bases match TRBD2. Germline assignment: CDR1 DFQATT and CDR2 SNEGSKA (reference sequence). This CDR3 is built from 15 residues. V shed 4 bases and J 12 bases; nucleotides not matched to a gene: 16.